Included here is one T cell receptor beta chain sequence, with context. Separation from the 666-subject first cohort characterized the roughly 120-subject validation cohort, to which the donors belonged. The data are from a study of cytomegalovirus exposure and HLA in healthy donors. CDR3 length: 12 amino acids. Germline V lookup: CDR1 MRHNA, CDR2 SNTAGT. Trimming shortened V by 10 bases and J by 2 bases, and 11 bases separated the two germline ends. Only in-frame clones appear in the TCRdb table, and some are missing; sequencing was by immunoSEQ multiplex PCR. The sample has some 250,000 clones, roughly 86% seen once.

The sequencing sample was made of PBMCs. This rearrangement joins TRBV6-4 to TRBJ1-2; D gene ambiguous. This clonotype originated in a woman in her twenties or thirties in good health and CMV-seropositive. The CDR3 region is CATSGGNYGYTF. The CDR3 DNA is TGTGCCACCTCGGGCGGGAACTATGGCTACACCTTC.